One sample yielded the 22 T cell receptor beta chains listed below, sequenced in a study of T cells in Graves' hyperthyroidism and ophthalmopathy. Amplified TCR beta CDR3 regions came from RNA transcripts. HTBI primers were used for first-round RT-PCR of the TCR CDR3. MiXCR was run by TCRdb on the multiplex PCR reads, yielding one entry per CDR3 protein. The sample holds 200,000 to 300,000 distinct CDR3 sequences; about 15% are singletons and the top ten take 28%. Specimen: blood. These receptors came from a woman aged 18 to 35 with Graves' ophthalmopathy.

The chain recombines TRBV13 with TRBJ1-1; D not certain. Germline CDR1 and CDR2: PRHDT and FYEKMQ (reference sequence). The CDR3 has 12 residues. Trimming stripped 5 bases from V and 6 bases from J, with 10 bases between. The CDR3: CASSKIRAEAFF. The CDR3 DNA reads TGTGCCAGCAGCAAAATAAGGGCTGAAGCTTTCTTT.

There are many counts of this clonotype. With a much larger clone just one base away, this may be a read error. In nucleotides, the CDR3 is TGTGCCAGCAGCGACAAGGGACGGAACTCTGGAAACGCCATATATTTT. Its protein product is CASSDKGRNSGNAIYF. The chain couples TRBV11-2 to TRBJ1-3; possible D gene TRBD1, 5 bases. The CDR3 extends over 16 amino acids. Per the germline V gene, CDR1 is SGHAT and CDR2 is FQNNGV.

The V and J genes are TRBV7-2 and TRBJ2-4, with unresolved D. The ends were cut back, 2 bases at V and 5 bases at J, with 10 bases in the middle. Germline V CDR1 and CDR2: SGHTA, FQGNSA. The CDR3 extends over 14 amino acids. CDR3 residues: CASSLRLTENIQYF. The CDR3 nucleotides are TGTGCCAGCAGCTTAAGGCTAACCGAAAACATTCAGTACTTC.

This clonotype was counted at least ten times. The V gene is TRBV30, the J gene TRBJ2-3, with TRBD1 matching over 9 bases. The CDR3 contains 14 residues. The trim removed 5 bases at V and 0 bases at J, leaving 3 bases unmatched. Germline V lookup: CDR1 GTSNPN, CDR2 SVGIG (reference sequence). This CDR3 is CAWGTGPSTDTQYF. The CDR3 DNA reads as TGTGCCTGGGGGACAGGGCCTAGCACAGATACGCAGTATTTT. Supplemented by reference TRBV30 and TRBJ2-3, the full variable domain reads SQTIHQWPATLVQPVGSPLSLECTVEGTSNPNLYWYRQAAGRGLQLLFYSVGIGQISSEVPQNLSASRPQDRQFILSSKKLLLSDSGFYLCAWGTGPSTDTQYFGPGTRLTVL.

This clonotype has at least ten counts. V usage is TRBV30 and J usage is TRBJ1-6, with a possible D match to TRBD1 (5 bases). The CDR3 loop spans 14 amino acids. The germline V and J ends were trimmed by 3 bases and 4 bases, with 10 bases remaining between them. Germline assignment: CDR1 GTSNPN and CDR2 SVGIG (reference sequence). The CDR3, as DNA: TGTGCCTGGAGCGCGACAGTGTATAATTCACCCCTCCACTTT. Translated: CAWSATVYNSPLHF.

The sample holds many counts of this clonotype. This chain connects TRBV10-3 to TRBJ2-5; 12 bases are shared with TRBD2. The CDR3 length is 16 residues. The germline CDR1 and CDR2 sequences are ENHRY and SYGVKD. Losses at the gene ends were 6 bases for V and 0 bases for J; bases not matched to a gene: 5. The CDR3 loop reads CAISATSGRNQETQYF. In nucleotides, the CDR3 is TGTGCCATCAGCGCGACTAGCGGGAGAAACCAAGAGACCCAGTACTTC.

This clonotype has ten or more counts. V and J are TRBV20-1 and TRBJ1-2; no reliable D call. This CDR3 has 13 amino acids. V lost 3 bases to trimming and J lost 0 bases, with 8 bases between them. Germline V gives CDR1 DFQATT, CDR2 SNEGSKA (reference sequence). CDR3 sequence reads: CSARISTNYGYTF. The CDR3 nucleotides are TGCAGTGCTAGGATTTCGACTAACTATGGCTACACCTTC.

This clonotype showed up many times. The chain joins TRBV20-1 to TRBJ2-1, with D hard to call. This CDR3 is built from 16 residues. Trimming took off 0 bases at V and 8 bases at J, with 20 bases between the two ends. Germline CDR1 reads DFQATT; CDR2 reads SNEGSKA (reference sequence). The CDR3 sequence: CSARDAGPTSKDEQFF. The CDR3 coding sequence is TGCAGTGCTAGAGATGCTGGGCCAACCTCAAAGGATGAGCAGTTCTTC.

In this sample, this clonotype turned up once. The chain carries TRBV5-5 and TRBJ2-3, with D hard to call. V dropped 0 bases and J dropped 3 bases, with 11 bases sitting between them. The CDR3 runs 15 residues. CDR1 and CDR2 from the germline V gene are SGHKS and YYEKEE (reference sequence). The CDR3 bases are TGTGCCAGCAGCTTGGGAGACCTGGGGACAGATACGCAGTATTTT. Protein: CASSLGDLGTDTQYF.

This clonotype was seen ten or more times. This chain links TRBV6-1 with TRBJ2-3; 8 positions match TRBD1. The CDR3 is 15 amino acids. Germline loops: CDR1 MNHNS, CDR2 SASEGT. After removal of 4 bases from V and 0 bases from J, the junction contained 3 bases not matched to a gene. CDR3 DNA: TGTGCCAGCAGTGGATGGACAGGGAGCACAGATACGCAGTATTTT. It codes for CASSGWTGSTDTQYF.

This clonotype was counted many times. J is TRBJ2-5 and V is TRBV5-1, with a weak D call TRBD2 (6 bases). Germline CDR1 SGHRS, CDR2 YFSETQ. With 1 base removed from V and 5 bases from J, the gap between germline ends came to 18 bases. The CDR3 spans 16 residues. The CDR3: CASSLRRGEVRETQYF. CDR3 nucleotide sequence: TGCGCCAGCAGCTTGCGGAGGGGTGAGGTCCGGGAGACCCAGTACTTC.

At least ten counts were recorded for this clonotype. V gene TRBV4-1 combines with J gene TRBJ2-5; D perhaps matches TRBD2 (6 bases). Germline V gene lookup returns CDR1 MGHRA and CDR2 YSYEKL. V shed 3 bases and J shed 1 base, with 18 bases lying between them. CDR3 length equals 17 residues. This CDR3 is CASSQPLAGLAQETQYF. The CDR3 DNA reads TGCGCCAGCAGCCAGCCACTAGCCGGGTTGGCCCAAGAGACCCAGTACTTC.

This clonotype was recorded many times. The chain couples TRBV24-1 to TRBJ2-3; a weak D match, TRBD1 (7 bases). The CDR3 loop spans 16 amino acids. The germline V gene has CDR1 KGHDR and CDR2 SFDVKD. Trimming shortened V by 4 bases and J by 2 bases, and 15 bases separated the two germline ends. The CDR3 DNA reads as TGTGCCACCAGTGACTCAGGGGGACTCTACACAGATACGCAGTATTTT. Amino acids: CATSDSGGLYTDTQYF.

The table lists this clonotype with many counts. The V and J genes are TRBV30 and TRBJ1-2; D possibly corresponds to TRBD1 (5 bases). Germline V gives CDR1 GTSNPN, CDR2 SVGIG (reference sequence). The CDR3 has 12 amino acids. The V end was cut by 0 bases, the J end by 9 bases, with 11 bases between. The CDR3 DNA sequence: TGTGCCTGGAGTGTACAAGTGGGGCGCTACACCTTC. Protein: CAWSVQVGRYTF.

This clonotype was seen at least ten times. The chain uses TRBV20-1 and TRBJ2-2; TRBD2 is a possible D gene (6 bases). This CDR3 region has 15 residues. V was clipped by 0 bases and J by 4 bases, with 12 bases between them. CDR1 DFQATT and CDR2 SNEGSKA come from the germline V gene (reference sequence). CDR3 sequence: CSAREDWRGTGELFF. CDR3 nucleotide sequence: TGCAGTGCTAGAGAGGACTGGAGGGGCACCGGGGAGCTGTTTTTT.

This clonotype was counted ten times or more. The CDR3 loop is CASSYSIGTGVHNEQFF. DNA of the CDR3: TGTGCCAGCAGTTACTCCATCGGGACAGGGGTACACAATGAGCAGTTCTTC. The rearrangement joins TRBV6-5 to TRBJ2-1; 10 nucleotides agree with TRBD1. The trim removed 0 bases at V and 5 bases at J, leaving 7 bases unmatched. In germline, CDR1 is MNHEY, CDR2 SVGAGI. This CDR3 has 17 amino acids.

This clonotype occurred many times. Here the CDR3 reads CASSYSPGGGIGQPQHF. For the CDR3, the DNA is TGTGCCAGCAGTTACTCCCCCGGCGGGGGGATCGGTCAGCCCCAGCATTTT. V is TRBV28 and J is TRBJ1-5, with D tentatively TRBD1 (5 bases). From germline, CDR1 is MDHEN and CDR2 SYDVKM. Between the trimmed V and J ends, which lost 4 bases and 6 bases, there was a span of 22 bases. The CDR3 sequence is 17 residues long.

The sample holds many counts of this clonotype. V usage is TRBV28 and J usage is TRBJ1-1; D gene ambiguous. V dropped 0 bases and J dropped 2 bases, with 7 bases sitting between them. The CDR3 runs 14 residues. Per the germline V gene, CDR1 is MDHEN and CDR2 is SYDVKM. The CDR3 is CASSLWEGNTEAFF. DNA of the CDR3: TGTGCCAGCAGTTTATGGGAGGGCAACACTGAAGCTTTCTTT.

The V and J genes are TRBV29-1 and TRBJ2-1; 14 bases map to TRBD2. V was clipped by 6 bases and J by 2 bases; unmatched bases: 15. The CDR3 runs to 19 residues. Germline V lookup: CDR1 SQVTM, CDR2 ANQGSEA. CDR3: CSVSYPGTSGRVTYNEQFF. CDR3 DNA: TGCAGCGTCTCCTACCCCGGGACTAGCGGGAGAGTCACCTACAATGAGCAGTTCTTC.

This clonotype was observed many times. The rearrangement links TRBV11-2 to TRBJ2-3; 14 bases are shared with TRBD2. The CDR3 contains 17 residues. Germline V gene data show CDR1 as SGHAT and CDR2 as FQNNGV. The V and J ends lost 4 bases and 6 bases, in that order; junction bases with no gene match: 9. The CDR3 here is CASSSGLAGVVSDTQYF. CDR3 DNA: TGTGCCAGCAGCTCGGGACTAGCGGGAGTAGTTTCCGATACGCAGTATTTT.

The chain links TRBV30 to TRBJ1-1; a possible D gene is TRBD1 (6 bases). Trimming removed 4 bases at V and 8 bases at J, with 14 bases between. The CDR3 sequence is 12 residues long. Germline V lookup: CDR1 GTSNPN, CDR2 SVGIG (reference sequence). The CDR3 DNA sequence: TGTGCCTGGACCACCGGGACACTGGAAGCTTTCTTT. It translates to CAWTTGTLEAFF.

This clonotype was seen repeatedly, ten times or more. The gene calls are TRBV6-4 and TRBJ1-5, with 7 bases that match TRBD1. The V segment lost 4 bases and the J segment 0 bases; nucleotides outside the gene matches: 6. Germline V CDR1 and CDR2: MRHNA, SNTAGT. This CDR3 comprises 16 residues. For the CDR3, the DNA is TGTGCCAGCAGTGCACAGGGGCCGGCTAGCAATCAGCCCCAGCATTTT. This sequence encodes CASSAQGPASNQPQHF.